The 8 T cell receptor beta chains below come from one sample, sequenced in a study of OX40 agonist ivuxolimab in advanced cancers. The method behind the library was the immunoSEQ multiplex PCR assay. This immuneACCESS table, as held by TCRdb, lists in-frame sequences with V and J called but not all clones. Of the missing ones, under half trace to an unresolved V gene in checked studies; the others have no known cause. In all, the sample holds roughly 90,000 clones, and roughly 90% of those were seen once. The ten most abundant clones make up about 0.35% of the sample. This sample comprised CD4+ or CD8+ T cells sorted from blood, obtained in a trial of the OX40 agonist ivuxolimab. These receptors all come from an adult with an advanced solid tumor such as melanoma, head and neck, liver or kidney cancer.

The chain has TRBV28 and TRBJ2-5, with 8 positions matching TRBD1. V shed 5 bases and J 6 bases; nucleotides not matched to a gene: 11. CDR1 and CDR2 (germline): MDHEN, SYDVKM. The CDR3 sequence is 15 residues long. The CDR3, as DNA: TGTGCCAGCAGTACCACCGGGACAGGAAAAAAGACCCAGTACTTC. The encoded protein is CASSTTGTGKKTQYF.

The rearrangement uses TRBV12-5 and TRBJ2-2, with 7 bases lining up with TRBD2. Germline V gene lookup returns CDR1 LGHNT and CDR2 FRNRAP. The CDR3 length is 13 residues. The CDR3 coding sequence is TGTGCCCAGGGCCCGGGGGGTACCGGGGAGCTGTTTTTT. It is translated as CAQGPGGTGELFF.

This chain's CDR3 is CASSLTPDSSTDTQYF. CDR3 nucleotides: TGTGCCAGCAGCTTAACCCCAGACTCTAGCACAGATACGCAGTATTTT. The gene calls are TRBV11-2 and TRBJ2-3; D ambiguous. Trimming left V 2 bases short and J 0 bases short, with 12 bases between. The CDR3 is made up of 16 amino acids. CDR1 is SGHAT and CDR2 is FQNNGV in the germline V gene. Complete variable domain (other parts from reference TRBV11-2 and TRBJ2-3): EAGVAQSPRYKIIEKRQSVAFWCNPISGHATLYWYQQILGQGPKLLIQFQNNGVVDDSQLPKDRFSAERLKGVDSTLKIQPAKLEDSAVYLCASSLTPDSSTDTQYFGPGTRLTVL.

The chain's CDR3 is CASSLEGGGWGDTQYF. CDR3 DNA sequence: TGTGCCAGCAGCTTGGAGGGAGGGGGTTGGGGAGATACGCAGTATTTT. This chain links TRBV5-6 with TRBJ2-3, with D possibly TRBD2 on 7 matching bases. V shed 0 bases and J shed 5 bases, with 16 bases lying between them. CDR3 size: 16 residues. CDR1 and CDR2 (germline): SGHDT, YYEEEE.

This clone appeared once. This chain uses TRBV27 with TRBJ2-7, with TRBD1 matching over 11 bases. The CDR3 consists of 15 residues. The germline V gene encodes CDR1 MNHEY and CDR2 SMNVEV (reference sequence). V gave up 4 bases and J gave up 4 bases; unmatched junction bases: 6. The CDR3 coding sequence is TGTGCCAGCAGTTCAACCGGGACAGGGGGGTACGAGCAGTACTTC. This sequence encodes CASSSTGTGGYEQYF.

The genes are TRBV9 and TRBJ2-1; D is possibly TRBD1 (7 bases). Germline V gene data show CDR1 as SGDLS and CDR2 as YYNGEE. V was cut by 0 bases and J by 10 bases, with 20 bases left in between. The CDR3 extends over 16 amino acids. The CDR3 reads CASSVGNLGGQKEQFF. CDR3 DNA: TGTGCCAGCAGCGTAGGTAATTTGGGGGGACAGAAAGAGCAGTTCTTC.

In DNA, the CDR3 is TGTGCCAGCAGCCAACACGGGGGCCGCTCCTACGAGCAGTACTTC. Its protein product is CASSQHGGRSYEQYF. The J gene is TRBJ2-7, the V gene TRBV11-3; the D call may be TRBD1 or TRBD2 (6 bases each). This CDR3 contains 15 residues. Germline V gene lookup returns CDR1 SGHNT and CDR2 YENEEA. Trimming took 5 bases from V and 0 from J, leaving 14 bases between them.

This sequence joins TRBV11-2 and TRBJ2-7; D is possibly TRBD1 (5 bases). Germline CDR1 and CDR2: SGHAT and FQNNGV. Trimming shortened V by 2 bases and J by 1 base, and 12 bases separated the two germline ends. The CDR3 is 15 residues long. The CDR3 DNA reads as TGTGCCAGCAGCTTACGCCGCAGGGATTCCTACGAGCAGTACTTC. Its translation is CASSLRRRDSYEQYF.